This entry is about one T cell receptor (beta chain). Trimming pared 6 bases from V and 2 bases from J, leaving 11 bases between. Germline V lookup: CDR1 SGHAT, CDR2 FQDESV (reference sequence). The CDR3 spans 13 residues. This sample stems from a study of T cell clones after liver transplantation. Some clones are missing from TCRdb's copy, which holds only in-frame ones; the method was immunoSEQ multiplex PCR. The data contain around 97,000 clones, around 80% of them seen just once; the ten biggest clones take up about 2.8%. The sample in question was CD4+ T cells from blood, obtained around 50 months after liver transplant. The source is a human patient who received a liver transplant. Certain T cells may be donor cells from the graft. This chain uses TRBV11-1 with TRBJ2-7; no reliable D call. CDR3 bases: TGTGCCAGCAGTCAACCCCCAGCCTACGAGCAGTACTTC. Protein: CASSQPPAYEQYF.